Listed here are 21 T cell receptor beta chains from one sample, sequenced in a study of control samples from healthy donors and cancer patients. Produced via immunoSEQ multiplex PCR; TCRdb's table is partial and in-frame only. The sample carries about 160,000 clones, 90% to 95% recorded once. The sample was PBMCs. These receptors were obtained from a man between 60 and 75 years old with colorectal cancer.

The chain combines TRBV3-1 (or the pseudogene TRBV3-2) with TRBJ1-3, with TRBD1 as a possible D gene (5 bases). V was clipped by 0 bases and J by 0 bases, with 12 bases between them. Germline lookup yields CDR1 LGHDT and CDR2 YNNKEL (reference sequence). The CDR3 totals 17 residues. Written as DNA, the CDR3 is TGTGCCAGCAGCCAAGATACTGGGGGGTTCTCTGGAAACACCATATATTTT. The encoded protein is CASSQDTGGFSGNTIYF.

The gene calls are TRBV5-1 and TRBJ2-1, with D maybe TRBD1 (6 bases). V dropped 4 bases and J dropped 1 base, with 15 bases sitting between them. This CDR3 comprises 16 residues. Looked up from germline, CDR1 is SGHRS and CDR2 is YFSETQ. Here the CDR3 DNA reads TGCGCCAGCAGCCTCTCCCAGGGGTTATCCTACAATGAGCAGTTCTTC. Protein product: CASSLSQGLSYNEQFF.

A single count supports this clone. The chain has TRBV5-1 and TRBJ1-1, with D hard to call. Trimming left V 3 bases short and J 0 bases short, with 9 bases between. CDR1 and CDR2 (germline): SGHRS, YFSETQ. The CDR3 covers 14 residues. CDR3 protein: CASSSTVMNTEAFF. The CDR3, as DNA: TGCGCCAGCAGCTCAACAGTCATGAACACTGAAGCTTTCTTT.

A single count supports this clone. The genes are TRBV4-2 and TRBJ2-1, with TRBD1 as a possible D gene (6 bases). The V and J ends lost 1 base and 3 bases respectively, with 13 bases between them. The CDR3 length is 16 residues. Germline lookup yields CDR1 LGHNA and CDR2 YNFKEQ. The CDR3 is CASSQVNTGIYNEQFF. CDR3 sequence (DNA): TGTGCCAGCAGCCAAGTTAATACAGGGATCTACAATGAGCAGTTCTTC.

In DNA, the CDR3 is TGTGCCAGCACCCCCAGGGGTTACTCTGGGGCCAACGTCCTGACTTTC. It specifies CASTPRGYSGANVLTF. The chain has TRBV5-4 and TRBJ2-6; D may be TRBD1 (6 bases). The CDR3 runs 16 residues. The germline gives CDR1 SGHNT, CDR2 YYREEE (reference sequence). Trimming left V 6 bases short and J 0 bases short, with 13 bases between.

The CDR3 sequence is CASSESRGGSDTGELFF. The CDR3 DNA sequence: TGCGCCAGCAGTGAGTCTCGGGGGGGCTCGGACACCGGGGAGCTGTTTTTT. The rearrangement links TRBV10-1 to TRBJ2-2, with 8 bases identical to TRBD2. Germline V gene data show CDR1 as WNHNN and CDR2 as SYGVQD (reference sequence). V lost 0 bases to trimming and J lost 3 bases; unmatched junction nucleotides: 6. CDR3 length: 17 residues.

The table lists this clone with a count of one. The CDR3 loop reads CASSLAAESYGYTF. CDR3 DNA sequence: TGCGCCAGCAGCTTGGCTGCAGAAAGCTATGGCTACACCTTC. The rearrangement joins TRBV5-1 to TRBJ1-2; D unclear. Trimming removed 0 bases at V and 4 bases at J, with 10 bases between. The CDR3 spans 14 residues. The germline CDR1 and CDR2 sequences are SGHRS and YFSETQ.

The genes are TRBV27 and TRBJ1-1; D is unclear. The length of the CDR3 is 13 residues. V dropped 8 bases and J dropped 1 base, with 11 bases sitting between them. CDR1 and CDR2 from the germline V gene are MNHEY and SMNVEV (reference sequence). The chain's CDR3 is CASRGWGNTEAFF. CDR3 bases: TGTGCCAGCCGTGGTTGGGGGAACACTGAAGCTTTCTTT.

The table lists this clone with a count of one. The chain carries TRBV4-3 and TRBJ2-7; D is possibly TRBD2 (7 bases). The CDR3 has 15 residues. Trimming took 4 bases from V and 4 from J, leaving 17 bases between them. The V gene's germline CDR1 is LGHNA and CDR2 YSLEER. The CDR3 region has the DNA TGCGCCAGCAGCCGAGGACTAGAAAGGGGGTACGAGCAGTACTTC. Residues: CASSRGLERGYEQYF.

The chain is built from TRBV18 and TRBJ1-3, with D possibly matching TRBD1 (6 bases). V lost 3 bases and J 4 bases, leaving 10 bases between the germline ends. Germline V gives CDR1 KGHSH, CDR2 LQKENI. This CDR3 has 14 amino acids. DNA for the CDR3: TGTGCCAGCTCACCGGGGGGCCCAGGAAACACCATATATTTT. It is translated as CASSPGGPGNTIYF. The full variable domain, completed using reference TRBV18 and TRBJ1-3, is NAGVMQNPRHLVRRRGQEARLRCSPMKGHSHVYWYRQLPEEGLKFMVYLQKENIIDESGMPKERFSAEFPKEGPSILRIQQVVRGDSAAYFCASSPGGPGNTIYFGEGSWLTVV.

A single count supports this clone. The chain has TRBV3-1 (or the pseudogene TRBV3-2) and TRBJ1-6; D is uncertain. Trimming removed 3 bases from V and 7 bases from J, with 10 bases in between. Per germline, CDR1 LGHDT and CDR2 YNNKEL (reference sequence). The CDR3 contains 14 residues. DNA for the CDR3: TGTGCCAGCAGCCAGCCAACAGCAAATTCACCCCTCCACTTT. Amino acids: CASSQPTANSPLHF.

The chain recombines TRBV25-1 with TRBJ2-3, with 7 positions matching TRBD2. Trimming at V came to 0 bases and at J to 1 base, leaving 1 base not matched to a gene. The CDR3 contains 15 residues. Germline lookup yields CDR1 MGHDK and CDR2 SYGVNS. The CDR3 protein is CASSEYRGGTDTQYF. CDR3 DNA: TGTGCCAGCAGTGAATACCGGGGGGGCACAGATACGCAGTATTTT.

The J gene is TRBJ1-1, the V gene TRBV5-8; no clear D gene. The CDR3 contains 14 residues. Germline V gene data show CDR1 as SGHTS and CDR2 as YDEGEE. Trimming left V 4 bases short and J 1 base short, with 11 bases between. CDR3 region: CASSPLRENTEAFF. The CDR3 nucleotides read TGTGCCAGCAGCCCGCTAAGGGAGAACACTGAAGCTTTCTTT. The complete variable domain, with remaining parts taken from reference TRBV5-8 and TRBJ1-1, reads EAGVTQSPTHLIKTRGQQATLRCSPISGHTSVYWYQQALGLGLQFLLWYDEGEERNRGNFPPRFSGRQFPNYSSELNVNALELEDSALYLCASSPLRENTEAFFGQGTRLTVV.

This rearrangement joins TRBV19 to TRBJ1-2, with D perhaps matching TRBD1 (5 bases). CDR1 is LNHDA and CDR2 is SQIVND in the germline V gene (reference sequence). The CDR3 spans 13 residues. Trimming left V 4 bases short and J 4 bases short, with 10 bases between. CDR3 in DNA: TGTGCCAGTAGTAACCAGGGCTTCTATGGCTACACCTTC. It specifies CASSNQGFYGYTF.

The chain recombines TRBV19 with TRBJ2-1; D may be TRBD1 (6 bases). CDR3 length: 17 amino acids. Trimming removed 5 bases from V and 6 bases from J, with 23 bases in between. The V gene's germline CDR1 is LNHDA and CDR2 SQIVND (reference sequence). CDR3 sequence reads: CASSPEMGQTKVNEQFF. The CDR3 nucleotides read TGTGCCAGTAGTCCCGAGATGGGACAAACCAAGGTCAATGAGCAGTTCTTC.

V gene TRBV6-2 or TRBV6-3 combines with J gene TRBJ2-3; the D gene is possibly TRBD1 (6 bases). Germline V gene data show CDR1 as MNHEY and CDR2 as SVGEGT. V lost 3 bases, J lost 2 bases, and 21 bases lay in between. There are 18 residues in the CDR3. CDR3 amino acids: CASSYGGRDNLNTDTQYF. The DNA of the CDR3 is TGTGCCAGCAGTTATGGGGGCCGGGACAACCTAAACACAGATACGCAGTATTTT.

This clone was picked up one time. The chain is built from TRBV7-2 and TRBJ2-2; 15 bases are shared with TRBD2. Germline lookup yields CDR1 SGHTA and CDR2 FQGNSA. This CDR3 is 17 amino acids long. The V gene end was trimmed by 5 bases and the J gene end by 4 bases; junction bases not matched to a gene: 5. CDR3: CASSPPGLAGGTGELFF. In DNA, the CDR3 is TGTGCCAGCAGCCCTCCGGGACTAGCGGGGGGCACCGGGGAGCTGTTTTTT.

The count of this clone is one. The genes are TRBV5-4 and TRBJ1-4; the D gene is possibly TRBD1 (6 bases). The V and J ends lost 4 bases and 4 bases respectively, with 14 bases between them. This CDR3 has 15 residues. Germline CDR1 SGHNT, CDR2 YYREEE (reference sequence). CDR3 in amino acids: CASSPRTDDNEKLFF. In nucleotides, the CDR3 is TGTGCCAGCAGCCCGCGGACAGATGATAATGAAAAACTGTTTTTT.

The chain combines TRBV7-9 with TRBJ2-5; 7 positions agree with TRBD1. Losses at the gene ends were 5 bases for V and 0 bases for J; bases not matched to a gene: 3. Germline CDR1 and CDR2: SEHNR and FQNEAQ (reference sequence). The CDR3 extends over 14 amino acids. For the CDR3, the DNA is TGTGCCAGCAGCGTAGACAGGGACCAAGAGACCCAGTACTTC. Encoded protein: CASSVDRDQETQYF.

The genes are TRBV9 and TRBJ1-1; the D is unclear. Germline-derived CDR1 and CDR2 are SGDLS and YYNGEE. The CDR3 has 13 residues. V was shortened by 0 bases and J by 4 bases, with 7 bases between the two germline ends. The CDR3 DNA reads TGTGCCAGCAGCGTAGAATTCACCACTGAAGCTTTCTTT. Its protein product is CASSVEFTTEAFF.

This sequence joins TRBV6-4 and TRBJ2-1; D is unclear. Germline V gives CDR1 MRHNA, CDR2 SNTAGT. This CDR3 has 13 amino acids. V was cut by 2 bases and J by 5 bases, with 7 bases left in between. The CDR3 loop reads CASSDGIDNEQFF. CDR3 sequence (DNA): TGTGCCAGCAGTGACGGGATAGACAATGAGCAGTTCTTC.